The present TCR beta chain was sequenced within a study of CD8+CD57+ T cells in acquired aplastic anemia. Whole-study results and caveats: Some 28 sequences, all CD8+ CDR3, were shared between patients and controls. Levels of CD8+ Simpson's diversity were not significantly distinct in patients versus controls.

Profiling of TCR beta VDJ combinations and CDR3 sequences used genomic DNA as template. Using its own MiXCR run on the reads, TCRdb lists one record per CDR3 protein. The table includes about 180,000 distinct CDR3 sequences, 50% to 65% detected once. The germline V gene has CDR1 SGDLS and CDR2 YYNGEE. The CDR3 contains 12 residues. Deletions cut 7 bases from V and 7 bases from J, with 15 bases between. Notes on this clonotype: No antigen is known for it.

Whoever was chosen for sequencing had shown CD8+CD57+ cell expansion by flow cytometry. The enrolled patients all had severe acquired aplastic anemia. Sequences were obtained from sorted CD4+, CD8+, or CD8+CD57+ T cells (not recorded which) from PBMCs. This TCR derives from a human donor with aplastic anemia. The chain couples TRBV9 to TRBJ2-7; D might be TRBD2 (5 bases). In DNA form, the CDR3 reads TGTGCCAGCTCACTAGACCCTAGGGAGCAGTACTTC. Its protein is CASSLDPREQYF.